The 11 T cell receptor beta chains presented below share a single source sample, sequenced in a study of T cells in Graves' hyperthyroidism and ophthalmopathy. TCR beta CDR3 regions were amplified from RNA. When the TCR CDR3 underwent first-round RT-PCR, the HTBI primer set was used. MiXCR was run by TCRdb on the multiplex PCR reads, yielding one entry per CDR3 protein. The table records 270,000 or so distinct CDR3 sequences, 25% to 30% of them present only once. The source material was blood. The source of these receptors is a man aged 35-49 years with Graves' hyperthyroidism that later progressed to Graves' ophthalmopathy.

The chain links TRBV20-1 to TRBJ2-5; 14 positions match TRBD2. The CDR3 extends over 16 amino acids. In germline, CDR1 is DFQATT, CDR2 SNEGSKA (reference sequence). The junction had 8 bases not matched to a gene; V was cut back by 4 bases and J by 4 bases. The DNA for the CDR3 is TGCAGTGCTAAGGGACTAGCGGGAGTATGGGGAGAGACCCAGTACTTC. It is translated as CSAKGLAGVWGETQYF.

The sample holds many counts of this clonotype. This sequence joins TRBV13 and TRBJ2-2, with 11 bases identical to TRBD2. Germline CDR1 PRHDT, CDR2 FYEKMQ (reference sequence). The length of the CDR3 is 16 residues. Losses at the gene ends were 4 bases for V and 3 bases for J; bases not matched to a gene: 4. The CDR3 sequence: CASSSGLAGYTGELFF. The CDR3 DNA is TGTGCCAGCAGCTCCGGACTAGCGGGTTACACCGGGGAGCTGTTTTTT.

This clonotype was counted ten times or more. This chain joins TRBV7-3 and TRBJ2-7, with D possibly TRBD1 on 6 matching bases. Germline CDR1 and CDR2: SGHTA and FQGTGA. The length of the CDR3 is 13 residues. Deletions cut 5 bases from V and 6 bases from J, with 14 bases between. Here the CDR3 DNA reads TGTGCCAGCAGCCTAGTCAGGGGTGGCGAGCAGTACTTC. It codes for CASSLVRGGEQYF.

This chain links TRBV27 with TRBJ2-3, with 13 nucleotides matching TRBD2. The CDR3 contains 17 residues. Germline-derived CDR1 and CDR2 are MNHEY and SMNVEV (reference sequence). V was clipped by 5 bases and J by 8 bases; unmatched bases: 13. In DNA, the CDR3 is TGTGCCAGCAGTCCTGCCCTACTAGCGGGAGGGCCGGGTACGCAGTATTTT. It encodes CASSPALLAGGPGTQYF.

The J gene is TRBJ1-2, the V gene TRBV28; D perhaps matches TRBD1 (6 bases). Deletions cut 2 bases from V and 7 bases from J, with 8 bases between. CDR1 is MDHEN, CDR2 SYDVKM, per germline. There are 12 residues in the CDR3. The CDR3 spells CASSLRGAGYTF. CDR3 in DNA: TGTGCCAGCAGTTTACGGGGGGCTGGCTACACCTTC.

A few counts support this clonotype. The chain is built from TRBV19 and TRBJ1-1; D possibly corresponds to TRBD1 (5 bases). The CDR3 is made up of 15 amino acids. The V gene's germline CDR1 is LNHDA and CDR2 SQIVND (reference sequence). V shed 6 bases and J shed 5 bases, with 19 bases lying between them. CDR3 in DNA: TGTGCCAGTAGCTTTCAGGCGGGGCTGGGGACTGAAGCTTTCTTT. It encodes CASSFQAGLGTEAFF.

This clonotype was recorded many times. The V gene is TRBV25-1, the J gene TRBJ2-5; 8 bases are shared with TRBD2. The CDR3 has 16 residues. The V gene's germline CDR1 is MGHDK and CDR2 SYGVNS. The V and J ends lost 4 bases and 3 bases, in that order; junction bases with no gene match: 10. The CDR3 DNA sequence: TGTGCCAGCAGTGCCGACTTGCCGGGGGGGAAAGAGACCCAGTACTTC. Encoded protein: CASSADLPGGKETQYF.

This clonotype was detected many times. This chain links TRBV6-5 with TRBJ2-7; 9 bases match TRBD1. Per germline, CDR1 MNHEY and CDR2 SVGAGI. Trimming removed 8 bases from V and 6 bases from J; junction bases left unmatched: 5. The CDR3 is made up of 12 amino acids. The CDR3 region has the DNA TGTGCCAGCGCACAGGGGGCGAGCGAGCAGTACTTC. It specifies CASAQGASEQYF.

The table lists this clonotype with many counts. CDR3 DNA: TGTGCCAGCAGTTTATATAGGACTAGCGGGAGGTCCGGGGAGCTGTTTTTT. Protein product: CASSLYRTSGRSGELFF. V is TRBV27 and J is TRBJ2-2; TRBD2 aligns across 14 bases. Germline CDR1 is MNHEY and CDR2 is SMNVEV (reference sequence). This CDR3 is built from 17 residues. J gave up 6 bases and V 1 base, and 4 bases lay outside the gene matches.

The chain uses TRBV3-1 and TRBJ1-1, with TRBD1 identical over 9 bases. There are 14 residues in the CDR3. Germline CDR1 and CDR2: LGHDT and YNNKEL (reference sequence). The V gene end was trimmed by 6 bases and the J gene end by 7 bases; junction bases not matched to a gene: 9. DNA for the CDR3: TGTGCCAGCAGTCAACCGGGACAGGGTATTGAAGCTTTCTTT. It specifies CASSQPGQGIEAFF.

This clonotype was seen ten or more times. This chain uses TRBV6-6 with TRBJ2-7, with 10 bases fitting TRBD1. Germline V lookup: CDR1 MNHNY, CDR2 SVGAGI (reference sequence). With V trimmed by 6 bases and J by 5 bases, 7 bases remained unmatched. The CDR3 runs 14 residues. As DNA, the CDR3 is TGTGCCAGCAGGTACGCCGGGACAGGGGACGAGCAGTACTTC. This codes for CASRYAGTGDEQYF.